The rows below give T cell receptor beta chains drawn from one sample of a study of blood T cells in healthy people across ages. In TCRdb, the 5' RACE reads were re-called with MiXCR into one record per CDR3 protein. The sample holds just over 1 million distinct CDR3 sequences, over 35% seen once. Sequenced input: blood. The receptors derive from a woman aged 55-69 years in good health. CDR3s include the opening cysteine and the closing phenylalanine or tryptophan. The D gene is left open where the match is weak. Size is omitted from some rows. Given values are once, few, many or a class for expanded clones.

>TRBV6-5|TRBD2|NA|TRBJ2-7
TGTGCCAGCAGTTCACGGACCAACCTCATCAGCGGGAGGTACGAGCAGTACTTC
CASSSRTNLISGRYEQYF
>TRBV4-2|NA|NA|TRBJ1-1
TGTGCCAGCAGCCAGGCCACAGGGAGCACTGAAGCTTTCTTT
CASSQATGSTEAFF
>TRBV21-1|NA|few|TRBJ2-7
TGTGCCAGCAGCAAAGATGATCGAGCGGACAGCTCCTACGAGCAGTACTTC
CASSKDDRADSSYEQYF
>TRBV20-1|TRBD2|NA|TRBJ2-4
TGCAGTGCTCGAACCGGAGCGGGAGAAGGTGGGAACATTCAGTACTTC
CSARTGAGEGGNIQYF
>TRBV7-4|TRBD1|NA|TRBJ1-2
TGTGCCAAAGGTGGACCCGGGACAGGGATCAACTATGGCTACACCTTC
CAKGGPGTGINYGYTF
>TRBV15|TRBD1|few|TRBJ2-7
TGTGCCACCAGCAGATACCCCAGGGGGCCAACTGGGGAGCAGTACTTC
CATSRYPRGPTGEQYF
>TRBV6-4|NA|NA|TRBJ1-5
TGTGCCAGCAGTGAGGCCCAGCTCAGGCCCCAGCATTTT
CASSEAQLRPQHF
>TRBV7-9|NA|few|TRBJ2-1
TGTGCCAGCAGCGGGAGGGGGCATGAGCAGTTCTTC
CASSGRGHEQFF
>TRBV5-1|NA|NA|TRBJ2-1
TGCGCCAGCAGGGAAACTCAGGGGCATGAGCAGTTCTTC
CASRETQGHEQFF
>TRBV20-1|TRBD2|few|TRBJ2-5
TGCAGTGCTACAATAGCGGGAGGAAGAGAGACCCAGTACTTC
CSATIAGGRETQYF
>TRBV2|TRBD1|NA|TRBJ1-2
TGTGCCAGCAGTGTAGGACTTGGGACAGGGTTCTTCTACACCTTC
CASSVGLGTGFFYTF
>TRBV2|NA|NA|TRBJ2-6
TGTGCCAGCAGTAGGGACCCTGGCGGGGCCAACGTCCTGACTTTC
CASSRDPGGANVLTF
>TRBV3-1|NA|NA|TRBJ2-1
TGTGCCAGCAGCCACCTCGGAGTTTTCCTCAATGAGCAGTTCTTC
CASSHLGVFLNEQFF
>TRBV2|TRBD2|NA|TRBJ2-1
TGTGCCAGCAGTGTCAGGGGACTAGAAGCGGTGGGTGAGCAGTTCTTC
CASSVRGLEAVGEQFF
>TRBV4-2|NA|few|TRBJ1-2
TGTGCCAGCAGCCAAGGACAGTCGGCCGGCTATGGCTACACCTTC
CASSQGQSAGYGYTF
>TRBV5-1|NA|few|TRBJ2-5
TGCGCCAGCAGCTTGGCCGGCGCCATTGTGACCCAGTACTTC
CASSLAGAIVTQYF
>TRBV12-3/TRBV12-4|NA|NA|TRBJ1-1
TGTGCCAGCAGTTTGACCGAAGGTACTGAAGCTTTCTTT
CASSLTEGTEAFF
>TRBV10-1|NA|NA|TRBJ2-7
TGCGCCAGCTTCCCCAAGAAGGCCGGACAAACCTACGAGCAGTACTTC
CASFPKKAGQTYEQYF
>TRBV7-6|NA|NA|TRBJ2-1
TGTGCCAGCAGCACCTTAGCGGCCATCAGAGACAATGAGCAGTTCTTC
CASSTLAAIRDNEQFF
>TRBV7-2|NA|NA|TRBJ2-5
TGTGCCAGCAGCTTCCCTAAGGACATCAGTCTACAAGAGACCCAGTACTTC
CASSFPKDISLQETQYF
>TRBV20-1|NA|NA|TRBJ2-5
TGCAGTGCTAAGCCTACCGAGGGTTGGGAGACCCAGTACTTC
CSAKPTEGWETQYF
>TRBV12-3/TRBV12-4|TRBD1|NA|TRBJ2-7
TGTGCCAGCAGCTTGGGGCCGGACAGGGCGTACGAGCAGTACTTC
CASSLGPDRAYEQYF
>TRBV2|NA|few|TRBJ2-7
TGTGCCAGCAAGGAGAATTTTCCAAGCTCCTACGAGCAGTACTTC
CASKENFPSSYEQYF
>TRBV12-3/TRBV12-4|NA|NA|TRBJ1-5
TGTGCCAGCAGTTTAGTAGAGGGGAATCAGCCCCAGCATTTT
CASSLVEGNQPQHF
>TRBV24-1|NA|NA|TRBJ2-2
TGTGCCACCAGTGCCTTGAACTTGGACACCGGGGAGCTGTTTTTT
CATSALNLDTGELFF